This TCR beta chain was recovered during a study of CD8 T cells in ankylosing spondylitis. Findings and limits, study-wide: Relatively scarce in peripheral blood, disease-linked clones were CD8+. Certain motif variants had earlier been reported in reactive arthritis synovial fluid and blood. Seemingly distinctive of ankylosing spondylitis blood was a TCR beta motif formed by eight highly homologous variants.

The CDR3 totals 14 residues. V was cut by 2 bases and J by 4 bases, with 12 bases left in between. CDR1 SGHRS and CDR2 YFSETQ come from the germline V gene. By quantitative 5'-RACE with molecular barcodes, the TCR beta libraries were made. TCRdb used MiXCR to reprocess the 5' RACE reads, holding one entry per CDR3 protein. The data hold 200,000 to 250,000 distinct CDR3 sequences, with roughly a tenth observed a single time. This clonotype came up a few times. Its cognate antigen is unknown. This TCR came from a male donor with ankylosing spondylitis or in good health (not recorded which). The chain uses TRBV5-1 and TRBJ2-5; maybe TRBD2 (6 bases). The sample taken for sequencing was blood, either unsorted or a sorted T cell fraction (not recorded which). The CDR3 coding sequence is TGCGCCAGCAGCTTCCCGGGAGATGGAGAGACCCAGTACTTC. Encoded protein: CASSFPGDGETQYF.